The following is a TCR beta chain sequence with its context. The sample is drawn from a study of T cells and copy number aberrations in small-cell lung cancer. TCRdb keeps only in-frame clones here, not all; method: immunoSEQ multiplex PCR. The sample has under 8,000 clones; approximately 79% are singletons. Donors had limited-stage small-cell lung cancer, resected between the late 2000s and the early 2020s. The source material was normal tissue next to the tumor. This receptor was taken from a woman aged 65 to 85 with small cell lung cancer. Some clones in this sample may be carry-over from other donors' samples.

The CDR3 DNA follows: TGCGCCAGCAGCTTGAACGTGTTCGGGGACACTGAAGCTTTCTTT. It is translated as CASSLNVFGDTEAFF. The chain couples TRBV5-1 to TRBJ1-1; D remains ambiguous. CDR3 size: 15 residues. V gave up 1 base and J gave up 3 bases, with 13 bases separating them. CDR1 and CDR2 (germline): SGHRS, YFSETQ.